This T cell receptor beta chain was captured in a study of T cell changes during pregnancy in multiple sclerosis. The data were produced by immunoSEQ multiplex PCR, yet TCRdb's version contains in-frame clones alone and is incomplete. The sample yields under 55,000 clones, approximately 91% seen once. The V and J ends lost 6 bases and 9 bases, in that order; junction bases with no gene match: 5. CDR1 and CDR2 (germline): PRHDT, FYEKMQ (reference sequence). The CDR3 runs to 14 residues. The sequence derives from a female donor with multiple sclerosis, enrolled in a pregnancy study. The chain combines TRBV13 with TRBJ2-2; TRBD1 matches 12 bases. Here the sequenced sample was CD8+ T cells from peripheral blood mononuclear cells, taken after pregnancy. This CDR3 is CASRGQGAKRELFF. The CDR3 nucleotides read TGTGCCAGCAGGGGACAGGGGGCGAAGAGGGAGCTGTTTTTT.